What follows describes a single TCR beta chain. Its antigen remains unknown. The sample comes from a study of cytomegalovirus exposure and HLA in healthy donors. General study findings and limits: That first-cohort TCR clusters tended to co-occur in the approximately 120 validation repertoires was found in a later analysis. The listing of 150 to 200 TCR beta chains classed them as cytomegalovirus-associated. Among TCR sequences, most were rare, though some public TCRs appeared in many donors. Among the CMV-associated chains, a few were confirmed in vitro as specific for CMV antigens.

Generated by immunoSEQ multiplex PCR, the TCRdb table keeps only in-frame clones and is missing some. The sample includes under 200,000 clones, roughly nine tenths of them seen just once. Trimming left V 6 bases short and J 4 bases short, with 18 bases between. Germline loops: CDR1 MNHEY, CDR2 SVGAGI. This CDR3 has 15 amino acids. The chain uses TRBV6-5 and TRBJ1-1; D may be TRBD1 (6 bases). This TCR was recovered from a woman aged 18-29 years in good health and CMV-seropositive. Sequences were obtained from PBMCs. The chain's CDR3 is CASSLSTGTGTEAFF. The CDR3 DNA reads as TGTGCCAGCAGCCTAAGCACAGGGACCGGCACTGAAGCTTTCTTT.